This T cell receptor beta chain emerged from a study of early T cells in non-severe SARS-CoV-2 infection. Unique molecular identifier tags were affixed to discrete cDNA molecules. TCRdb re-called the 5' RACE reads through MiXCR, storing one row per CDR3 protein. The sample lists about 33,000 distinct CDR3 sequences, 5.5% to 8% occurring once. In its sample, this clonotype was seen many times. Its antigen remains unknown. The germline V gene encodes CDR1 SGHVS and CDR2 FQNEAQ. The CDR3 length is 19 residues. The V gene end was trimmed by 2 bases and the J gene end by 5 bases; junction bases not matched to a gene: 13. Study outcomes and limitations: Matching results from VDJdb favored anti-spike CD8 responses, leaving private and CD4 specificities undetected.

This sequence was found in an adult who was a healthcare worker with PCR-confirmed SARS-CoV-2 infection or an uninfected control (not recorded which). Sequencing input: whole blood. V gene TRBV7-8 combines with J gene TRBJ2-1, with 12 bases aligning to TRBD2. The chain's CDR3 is CASSLSRLAGDRSDNEQFF. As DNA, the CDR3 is TGTGCCAGCAGCTTATCGAGACTAGCGGGAGATCGGTCTGACAATGAGCAGTTCTTC.